The sequence of this TCR beta chain was determined in a study of tumour-infiltrating T cells in Burkitt lymphoma. Looking at the study overall: Patients covered every epidemiological subtype of Burkitt lymphoma. Overall and progression-free survival were predicted by productive clonality. Study-level findings and limits: Many Burkitt lymphoma patients shared several public clonotypes.

Germline loops: CDR1 MGHRA, CDR2 YSYEKL. The ends were cut back, 4 bases at V and 6 bases at J, with 22 bases in the middle. The CDR3 has 16 residues. Repertoires were generated with immunoSEQ multiplex PCR, while TCRdb's copy carries only in-frame clones and drops some. This repertoire shows about 480 clones, 17% found once; its top ten account for 70%. In this sample, this clone turned up a few times. Its specificity is not known. The source material was tumor tissue. This rearrangement joins TRBV4-1 to TRBJ2-7, with a tentative D call TRBD2 (7 bases). The source of this sequence is a human donor with Burkitt lymphoma. The CDR3 coding sequence is TGCGCCAGCAGCCCCCCGAGGGGGGAGGGCCTGGTCGAGCAGTACTTC. Amino acid sequence: CASSPPRGEGLVEQYF.